The entry that follows covers one TCR beta chain sequence. V was cut by 0 bases and J by 4 bases, with 13 bases left in between. The CDR3 totals 15 residues. The germline V gene has CDR1 MGHRA and CDR2 YSYEKL. The data were obtained in a study of blood T cells in healthy people across ages. A J-beta primer mix and a sample-barcoded 5' primer were used in a second PCR of about 7 to 12 cycles. TCRdb re-derived calls from the 5' RACE reads in MiXCR, one entry per CDR3 protein. The sample carries about 1 million distinct CDR3 sequences, over 35% recorded once. This receptor was identified in a woman aged 55-69 years in good health. The chain couples TRBV4-1 to TRBJ2-7; weak D call: TRBD2 (6 bases). Sequencing used blood. CDR3 nucleotide sequence: TGCGCCAGCAGCCAAGATTGGGCTAGCGATTACGAGCAGTACTTC. This sequence encodes CASSQDWASDYEQYF.